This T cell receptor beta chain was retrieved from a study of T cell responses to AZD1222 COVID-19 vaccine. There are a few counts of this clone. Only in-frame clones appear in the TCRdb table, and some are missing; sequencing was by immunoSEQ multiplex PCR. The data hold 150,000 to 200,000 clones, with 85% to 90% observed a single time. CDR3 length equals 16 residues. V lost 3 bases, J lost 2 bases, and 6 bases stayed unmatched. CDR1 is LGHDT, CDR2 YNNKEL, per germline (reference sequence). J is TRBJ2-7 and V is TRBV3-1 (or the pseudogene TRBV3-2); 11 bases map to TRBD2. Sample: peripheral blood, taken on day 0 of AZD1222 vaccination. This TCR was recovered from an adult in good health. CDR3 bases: TGTGCCAGCAGCCACCTACCGGGACTAGCGGCCTACGAGCAGTACTTC. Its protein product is CASSHLPGLAAYEQYF.